This entry concerns a single TCR beta chain. Sequencing was at deep level. TCRdb's copy holds only in-frame clones and misses some; the assay was immunoSEQ multiplex PCR. The sample lists some 2,400,000 clones, more than 90% occurring once. The data belong to a study of shared clonotypes between healthy human individuals. Germline V gene data show CDR1 as SGHKS and CDR2 as YYEKEE (reference sequence). The CDR3 totals 15 residues. V was shortened by 6 bases and J by 8 bases, with 23 bases between the two germline ends. This receptor was identified in a man younger than 35 in good health. The material sequenced was naive CD4+ T cells sorted from blood. The subset is: CD45RA+ positively selected. The chain recombines TRBV5-5 with TRBJ1-2; D is uncertain. The CDR3 region is CASTITRAIQAGYTF. CDR3 nucleotides: TGTGCCAGCACCATAACCCGGGCGATCCAGGCGGGCTACACCTTC.